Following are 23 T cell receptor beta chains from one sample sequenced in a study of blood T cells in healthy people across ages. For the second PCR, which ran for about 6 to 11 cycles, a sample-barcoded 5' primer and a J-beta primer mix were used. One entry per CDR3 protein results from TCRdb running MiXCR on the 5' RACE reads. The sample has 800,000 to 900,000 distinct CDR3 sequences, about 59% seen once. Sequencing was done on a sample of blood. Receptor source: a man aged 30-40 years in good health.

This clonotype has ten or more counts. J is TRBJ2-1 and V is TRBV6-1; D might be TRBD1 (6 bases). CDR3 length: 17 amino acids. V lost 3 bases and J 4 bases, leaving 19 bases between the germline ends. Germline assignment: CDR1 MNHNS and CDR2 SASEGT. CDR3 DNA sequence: TGTGCCAGCAGTGAGCAGGGAAGAGGGGGTGTGTACAATGAGCAGTTCTTC. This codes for CASSEQGRGGVYNEQFF.

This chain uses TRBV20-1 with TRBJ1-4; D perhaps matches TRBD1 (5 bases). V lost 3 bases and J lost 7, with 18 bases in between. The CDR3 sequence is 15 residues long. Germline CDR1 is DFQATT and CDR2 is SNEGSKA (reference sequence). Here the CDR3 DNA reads TGCAGTGCTAGTTTCGACAGCACTTCGGGTGAAAAACTGTTTTTT. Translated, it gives CSASFDSTSGEKLFF.

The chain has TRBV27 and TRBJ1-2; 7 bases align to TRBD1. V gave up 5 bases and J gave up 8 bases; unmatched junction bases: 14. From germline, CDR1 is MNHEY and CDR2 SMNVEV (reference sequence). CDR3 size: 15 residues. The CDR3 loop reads CASSAITGDVRGYTF. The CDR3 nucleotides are TGTGCCAGCAGTGCAATCACAGGGGACGTAAGAGGCTACACCTTC.

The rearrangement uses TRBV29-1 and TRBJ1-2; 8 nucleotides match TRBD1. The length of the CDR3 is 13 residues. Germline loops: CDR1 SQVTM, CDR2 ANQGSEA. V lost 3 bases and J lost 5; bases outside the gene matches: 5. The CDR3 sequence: CSVDSGTGYGYTF. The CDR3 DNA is TGCAGCGTTGACTCCGGGACAGGTTATGGCTACACCTTC.

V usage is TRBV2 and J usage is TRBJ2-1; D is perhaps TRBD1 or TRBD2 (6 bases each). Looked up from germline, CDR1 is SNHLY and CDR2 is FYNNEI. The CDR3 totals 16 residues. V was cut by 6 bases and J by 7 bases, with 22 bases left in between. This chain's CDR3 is CASSELGARGVNEQFF. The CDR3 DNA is TGTGCCAGCAGCGAGCTGGGGGCACGCGGGGTAAATGAGCAGTTCTTC.

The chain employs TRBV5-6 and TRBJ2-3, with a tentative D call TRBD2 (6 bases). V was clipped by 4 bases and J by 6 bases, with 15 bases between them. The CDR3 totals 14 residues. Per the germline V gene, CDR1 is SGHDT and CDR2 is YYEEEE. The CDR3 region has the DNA TGTGCCAGCAGCCCCGGGGGACCTTCGGATACGCAGTATTTT. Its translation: CASSPGGPSDTQYF.

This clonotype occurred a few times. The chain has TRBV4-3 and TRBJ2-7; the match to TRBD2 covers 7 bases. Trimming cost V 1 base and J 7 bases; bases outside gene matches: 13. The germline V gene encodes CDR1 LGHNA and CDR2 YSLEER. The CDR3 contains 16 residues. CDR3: CASSQASSGALDEQYF. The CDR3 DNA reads TGCGCCAGCAGCCAAGCCTCCAGCGGGGCGTTGGATGAGCAGTACTTC.

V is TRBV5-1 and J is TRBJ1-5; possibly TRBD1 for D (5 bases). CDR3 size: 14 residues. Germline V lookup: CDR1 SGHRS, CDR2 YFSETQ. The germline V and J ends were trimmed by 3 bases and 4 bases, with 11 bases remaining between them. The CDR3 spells CASSSDSPNQPQHF. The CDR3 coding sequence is TGCGCCAGCAGCTCTGACAGCCCTAATCAGCCCCAGCATTTT.

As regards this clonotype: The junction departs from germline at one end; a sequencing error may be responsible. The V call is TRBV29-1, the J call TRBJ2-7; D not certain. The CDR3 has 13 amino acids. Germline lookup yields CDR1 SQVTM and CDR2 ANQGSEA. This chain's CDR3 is CSVEDHISYGQYF. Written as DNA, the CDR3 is TGCAGCGTTGAAGATCACATTTCCTACGGGCAGTACTTC.

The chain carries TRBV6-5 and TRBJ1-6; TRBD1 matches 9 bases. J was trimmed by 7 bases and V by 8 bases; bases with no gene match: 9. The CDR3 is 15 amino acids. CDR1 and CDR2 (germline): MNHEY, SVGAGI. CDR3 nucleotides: TGTGCCAGCCGCCGCTCAGGACAGGGGAATTCACCCCTCCACTTT. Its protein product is CASRRSGQGNSPLHF.

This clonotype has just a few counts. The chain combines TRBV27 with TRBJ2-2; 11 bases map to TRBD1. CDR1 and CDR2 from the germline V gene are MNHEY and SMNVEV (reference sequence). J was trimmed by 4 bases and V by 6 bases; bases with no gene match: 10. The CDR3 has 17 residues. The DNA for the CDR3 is TGTGCCAGCAGATCCACCGGGACAGGGGGGGGCACCGGGGAGCTGTTTTTT. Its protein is CASRSTGTGGGTGELFF.

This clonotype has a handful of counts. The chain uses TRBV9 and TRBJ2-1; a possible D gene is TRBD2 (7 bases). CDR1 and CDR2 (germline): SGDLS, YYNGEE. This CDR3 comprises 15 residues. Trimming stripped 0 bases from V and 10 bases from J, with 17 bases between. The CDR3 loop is CASSVDPVQGGEQFF. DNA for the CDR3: TGTGCCAGCAGCGTAGACCCCGTACAGGGAGGGGAGCAGTTCTTC.

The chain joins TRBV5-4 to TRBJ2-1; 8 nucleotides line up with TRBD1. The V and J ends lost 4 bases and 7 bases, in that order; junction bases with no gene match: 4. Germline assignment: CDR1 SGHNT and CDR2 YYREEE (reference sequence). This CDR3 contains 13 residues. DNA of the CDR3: TGTGCCAGCAGCCGCCGGGACAGGAATGAGCAGTTCTTC. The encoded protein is CASSRRDRNEQFF.

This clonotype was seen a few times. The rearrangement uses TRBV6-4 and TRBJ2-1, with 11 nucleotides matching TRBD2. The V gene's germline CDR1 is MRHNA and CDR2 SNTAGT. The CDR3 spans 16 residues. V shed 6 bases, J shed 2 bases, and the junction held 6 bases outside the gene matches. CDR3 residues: CASSPNSGGAYNEQFF. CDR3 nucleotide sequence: TGTGCCAGCAGCCCAAATAGCGGGGGGGCCTACAATGAGCAGTTCTTC.

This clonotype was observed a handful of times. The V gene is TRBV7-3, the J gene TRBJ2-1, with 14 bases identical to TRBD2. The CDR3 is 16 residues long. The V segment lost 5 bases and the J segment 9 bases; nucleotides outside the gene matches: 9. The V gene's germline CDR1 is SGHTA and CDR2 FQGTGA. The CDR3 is CASSPRLAGGPGEQFF. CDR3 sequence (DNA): TGTGCCAGCAGCCCCCGACTAGCGGGGGGGCCTGGTGAGCAGTTCTTC.

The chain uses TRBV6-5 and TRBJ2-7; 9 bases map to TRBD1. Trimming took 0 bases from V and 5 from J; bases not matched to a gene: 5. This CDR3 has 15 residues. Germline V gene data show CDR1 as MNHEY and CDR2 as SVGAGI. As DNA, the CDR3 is TGTGCCAGCAGTTACTCGGGACAGGGAATGGACGAGCAGTACTTC. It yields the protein CASSYSGQGMDEQYF.

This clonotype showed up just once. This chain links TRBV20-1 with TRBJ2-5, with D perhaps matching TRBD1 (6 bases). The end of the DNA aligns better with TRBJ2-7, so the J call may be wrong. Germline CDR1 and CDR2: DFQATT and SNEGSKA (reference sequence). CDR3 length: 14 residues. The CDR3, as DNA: TGCAGTGCTTCGGGACAATCAGGTTCCTACGAGCAGTACTTC. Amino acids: CSASGQSGSYEQYF.

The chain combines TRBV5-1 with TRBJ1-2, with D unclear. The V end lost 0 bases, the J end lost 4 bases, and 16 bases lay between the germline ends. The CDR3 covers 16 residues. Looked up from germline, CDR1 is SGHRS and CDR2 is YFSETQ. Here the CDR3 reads CASSLDRRGPRYGYTF. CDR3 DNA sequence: TGCGCCAGCAGCTTGGACAGACGCGGTCCTCGCTATGGCTACACCTTC.

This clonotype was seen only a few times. CDR3 nucleotide sequence: TGTGCCAGCAGTTCGGGACAGGGGGATGAGCAGTTCTTC. This translates into CASSSGQGDEQFF. The rearrangement uses TRBV28 and TRBJ2-1; 11 bases are shared with TRBD1. Germline V CDR1 and CDR2: MDHEN, SYDVKM. This CDR3 has 13 amino acids. V lost 4 bases, J lost 8 bases, and 1 base stayed unmatched.

CDR3 nucleotide sequence: TGTGCCAGCACCTGGGCGGGAAACACCATATATTTT. It encodes CASTWAGNTIYF. The chain has TRBV12-3 or TRBV12-4 and TRBJ1-3, with D hard to call. Deletions cut 7 bases from V and 4 bases from J, with 8 bases between. The CDR3 is made up of 12 amino acids.

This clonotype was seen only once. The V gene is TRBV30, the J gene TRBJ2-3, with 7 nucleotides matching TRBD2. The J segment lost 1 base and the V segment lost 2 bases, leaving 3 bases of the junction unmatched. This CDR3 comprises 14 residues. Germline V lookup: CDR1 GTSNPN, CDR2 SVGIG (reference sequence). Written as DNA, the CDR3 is TGTGCCTGGAGTCTGGCGGGGGGCACAGATACGCAGTATTTT. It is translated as CAWSLAGGTDTQYF.

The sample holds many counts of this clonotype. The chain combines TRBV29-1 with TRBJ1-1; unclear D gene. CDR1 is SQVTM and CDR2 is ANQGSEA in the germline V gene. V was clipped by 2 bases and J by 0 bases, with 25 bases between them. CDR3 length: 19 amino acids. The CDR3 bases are TGCAGCGTTGAATGGGCGAGGGTTGAAAGTGATACAATGAACACTGAAGCTTTCTTT. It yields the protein CSVEWARVESDTMNTEAFF.

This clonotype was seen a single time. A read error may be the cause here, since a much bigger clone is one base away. CDR3 protein: CASSGKTGGMYIQYF. The CDR3 bases are TGTGCCAGCAGTGGTAAGACAGGGGGCATGTACATTCAGTACTTC. The chain couples TRBV25-1 to TRBJ2-4; the match to TRBD1 covers 10 bases. CDR3 length equals 15 residues. V shed 4 bases and J 8 bases; nucleotides not matched to a gene: 8. Germline CDR1 MGHDK, CDR2 SYGVNS. Filled out from reference TRBV25-1 and TRBJ2-4, the complete variable domain reads EADIYQTPRYLVIGTGKKITLECSQTMGHDKMYWYQQDPGMELHLIHYSYGVNSTEKGDLSSESTVSRIRTEHFPLTLESARPSHTSQYLCASSGKTGGMYIQYFGAGTRLSVL.